Described below is a single TCR beta chain sequence and its context. This sample was taken from a study of follicular helper T cells after annual influenza vaccination. The time point is: 2015-2016 season, pre-vaccination. Community-dwelling subjects without influenza vaccination in the prior 6 months were enrolled. TCRdb keeps only in-frame clones here, not all; method: immunoSEQ multiplex PCR. The table lists more than 10,000 clones, approximately 80% of them singletons. Between the trimmed V and J ends, which lost 5 bases and 0 bases, there was a span of 14 bases. CDR3 length: 15 residues. Germline V gene data show CDR1 as SGHTA and CDR2 as FQGNSA.

Material: CXCR5+ CD38- circulating T follicular helper cells from blood, obtained on the day of influenza vaccination. Subset in this sample: circulating Tfh, non-naive CD4+CXCR5+PD-1+ (ICOS+CD38+ or ICOS-CD38-). The chain combines TRBV7-2 with TRBJ2-7, with D possibly TRBD2 on 5 matching bases. This TCR was recovered from an adult who received the influenza vaccine. This CDR3 reads CASSPGVVSSYEQYF. The CDR3, as DNA: TGTGCCAGCAGCCCCGGGGTAGTGAGCTCCTACGAGCAGTACTTC.